These 30 T cell receptor beta chains share one sample of origin, sequenced in a study of cytomegalovirus exposure and HLA in healthy donors. PCR employed 60 Vbeta and 13 Jbeta primers. The table came from immunoSEQ multiplex PCR; TCRdb's copy has only in-frame clones and leaves some out. The data contain some 130,000 clones, less than 80% of them singletons. The material sequenced was PBMCs. The receptors were gathered from a man aged 50 to 60 in good health and CMV-seropositive.

The chain couples TRBV6-1 to TRBJ1-2, with D unclear. The CDR3 extends over 15 amino acids. CDR1 MNHNS and CDR2 SASEGT come from the germline V gene. Trimming removed 1 base at V and 1 base at J, with 10 bases between. The CDR3 sequence: CASSEGQRINYGYTF. For the CDR3, the DNA is TGTGCCAGCAGTGAAGGGCAGAGGATTAACTATGGCTACACCTTC.

The rearrangement joins TRBV11-3 to TRBJ2-7; tentatively, D is TRBD2 (6 bases). Trimming took off 1 base at V and 2 bases at J, with 12 bases between the two ends. This CDR3 has 15 amino acids. Germline V CDR1 and CDR2: SGHNT, YENEEA. CDR3 DNA: TGTGCCAGCAGCTTAGTCCCTAGCGAGACCTACGAGCAGTACTTC. Amino acid sequence: CASSLVPSETYEQYF.

The chain carries TRBV12-2 and TRBJ2-7; the DNA was not used to check the table's D call, TRBD2. TRBV12-2 has pseudogene status. This CDR3 contains 16 residues. Here the CDR3 reads CASRLEAGGESYEQYF. The CDR3 DNA follows: TGTGCAAGTCGCTTAGAGGCTGGCGGGGAAAGCTACGAGCAGTACTTC.

This chain connects TRBV29-1 to TRBJ1-4, with D uncertain. The germline gives CDR1 SQVTM, CDR2 ANQGSEA. With 2 bases removed from V and 8 bases from J, the gap between germline ends came to 18 bases. The CDR3 is made up of 15 amino acids. DNA of the CDR3: TGCAGCGTTGAATACCTCCTAGGGAGCGGAGAAAAACTGTTTTTT. Residues: CSVEYLLGSGEKLFF.

This chain joins TRBV7-2 and TRBJ2-6; 7 bases line up with TRBD1. This CDR3 has 17 residues. J was trimmed by 0 bases and V by 4 bases; bases with no gene match: 6. Germline V gives CDR1 SGHTA, CDR2 FQGNSA. The CDR3, as DNA: TGTGCCAGCAGCTCACCGGGACAGAACTCTGGGGCCAACGTCCTGACTTTC. Translation gives CASSSPGQNSGANVLTF.

The V and J genes are TRBV4-3 and TRBJ2-4, with D perhaps matching TRBD2 (6 bases). CDR3 length: 15 amino acids. The V gene's germline CDR1 is LGHNA and CDR2 YSLEER. Trimming cost V 3 bases and J 3 bases, with 12 bases left between them. The CDR3 sequence is CASSHTGTRKNIQYF. The CDR3 DNA sequence: TGCGCCAGCAGCCATACCGGGACTCGCAAAAACATTCAGTACTTC.

The chain links TRBV27 to TRBJ2-5, with a weak D call TRBD2 (5 bases). Trimming pared 7 bases from V and 5 bases from J, leaving 14 bases between. This CDR3 spans 13 amino acids. The germline gives CDR1 MNHEY, CDR2 SMNVEV (reference sequence). CDR3 coding DNA: TGTGCCAGCAACACGGCGGGTGAGGAGACCCAGTACTTC. Translating it yields CASNTAGEETQYF.

Turning to this clone: Distinct nucleotide sequences in the sample also encode this CDR3. The gene calls are TRBV9 and TRBJ2-5; 8 nucleotides match TRBD2. The germline V gene has CDR1 SGDLS and CDR2 YYNGEE. The CDR3 is 14 amino acids. Losses at the gene ends were 0 bases for V and 5 bases for J; bases not matched to a gene: 3. The CDR3 loop is CASSVGGGLETQYF. The CDR3 bases are TGTGCCAGCAGCGTAGGCGGGGGGCTGGAGACCCAGTACTTC.

A few counts support this clone. The chain links TRBV9 to TRBJ2-1, with 14 bases aligning to TRBD2. This CDR3 region has 15 residues. CDR1 SGDLS and CDR2 YYNGEE come from the germline V gene. J was trimmed by 8 bases and V by 2 bases; bases with no gene match: 3. This CDR3 reads CASSVGTSGGDEQFF. The CDR3 region has the DNA TGTGCCAGCAGCGTCGGGACTAGCGGGGGCGATGAGCAGTTCTTC.

The chain recombines TRBV6-1 with TRBJ2-7, with TRBD1 as a possible D gene (6 bases). Trimming took off 7 bases at V and 4 bases at J, with 14 bases between the two ends. CDR3 length: 13 residues. Germline V gives CDR1 MNHNS, CDR2 SASEGT. Here the CDR3 DNA reads TGTGCCAGCAACCCGGGCAGGGGTTACGAGCAGTACTTC. Amino acids: CASNPGRGYEQYF.

This clone was seen a few times. The rearrangement links TRBV19 to TRBJ2-6; no reliable D call. The V gene's germline CDR1 is LNHDA and CDR2 SQIVND (reference sequence). CDR3 length equals 16 residues. The V end was cut by 5 bases, the J end by 4 bases, with 15 bases between. Here the CDR3 reads CASSSYGETGANVLTF. The CDR3 DNA sequence: TGTGCCAGTAGTTCATACGGAGAAACCGGGGCCAACGTCCTGACTTTC.

Many counts were recorded for this clone. This chain links TRBV29-1 with TRBJ1-3; D unclear. The CDR3 has 12 residues. Trimming shortened V by 6 bases and J by 1 base, and 7 bases separated the two germline ends. Germline V lookup: CDR1 SQVTM, CDR2 ANQGSEA. The CDR3 coding sequence is TGCAGCGTCGAAACTTCTGGAAACACCATATATTTT. The encoded protein is CSVETSGNTIYF.

The chain combines TRBV6-6 with TRBJ2-5; D is unclear. The CDR3 totals 13 residues. Trimming pared 2 bases from V and 2 bases from J, leaving 6 bases between. Germline loops: CDR1 MNHNY, CDR2 SVGAGI (reference sequence). CDR3 DNA: TGTGCCAGCAGTTACCAAACACAAGAGACCCAGTACTTC. Translating gives CASSYQTQETQYF.

The chain recombines TRBV18 with TRBJ2-1; the D gene is possibly TRBD1 (5 bases). The CDR3 has 18 amino acids. CDR1 KGHSH and CDR2 LQKENI come from the germline V gene. V lost 4 bases to trimming and J lost 4 bases, with 23 bases between them. CDR3 amino acids: CASSQLSTQQALYNEQFF. For the CDR3, the DNA is TGTGCCAGCTCACAACTTTCGACCCAACAGGCCCTGTACAATGAGCAGTTCTTC. The variable domain in full, with the rest retrieved from reference TRBV18 and TRBJ2-1, is NAGVMQNPRHLVRRRGQEARLRCSPMKGHSHVYWYRQLPEEGLKFMVYLQKENIIDESGMPKERFSAEFPKEGPSILRIQQVVRGDSAAYFCASSQLSTQQALYNEQFFGPGTRLTVL.

V gene TRBV11-2 combines with J gene TRBJ1-1; perhaps TRBD1 as D (6 bases). Trimming cost V 7 bases and J 2 bases, with 20 bases left between them. There are 16 residues in the CDR3. Germline assignment: CDR1 SGHAT and CDR2 FQNNGV. The CDR3 region is CASIDSLQGGNTEAFF. CDR3 DNA: TGTGCCAGCATCGACTCATTACAGGGTGGAAACACTGAAGCTTTCTTT.

V is TRBV11-3 and J is TRBJ2-5; 7 bases map to TRBD1. Trimming removed 5 bases from V and 2 bases from J; junction bases left unmatched: 5. CDR3 length: 14 residues. Per germline, CDR1 SGHNT and CDR2 YENEEA. The CDR3 region has the DNA TGTGCCAGCAGCGTATACAGGGGACAAGAGACCCAGTACTTC. This encodes CASSVYRGQETQYF.

The rearrangement joins TRBV19 to TRBJ1-1; the D gene is possibly TRBD1 (6 bases). This CDR3 is 13 amino acids long. V lost 7 bases to trimming and J lost 10 bases, with 19 bases between them. Per the germline V gene, CDR1 is LNHDA and CDR2 is SQIVND (reference sequence). CDR3 protein: CASTEPNRVAAFF. The DNA of the CDR3 is TGTGCCAGTACAGAGCCTAACAGGGTGGCAGCTTTCTTT.

This clone came up a few times. V usage is TRBV28 and J usage is TRBJ1-2; the match to TRBD1 covers 7 bases. The CDR3 has 15 residues. Germline loops: CDR1 MDHEN, CDR2 SYDVKM. V shed 7 bases, J shed 2 bases, and the junction held 10 bases outside the gene matches. The CDR3 region has the DNA TGTGCCAGCAATAGCCAGGGGGAGGTCAACTATGGCTACACCTTC. This gives the protein CASNSQGEVNYGYTF.

The V gene is TRBV19, the J gene TRBJ1-2; D gene ambiguous. The CDR3 runs 15 residues. The ends were cut back, 5 bases at V and 8 bases at J, with 21 bases in the middle. Germline values: CDR1 LNHDA, CDR2 SQIVND (reference sequence). CDR3 DNA sequence: TGTGCCAGTAGTTTTAGCCCGCCTACGGGGAGCGGCTACACCTTC. Residues: CASSFSPPTGSGYTF.

CDR3 sequence (DNA): TGTGCCAGCAGTTCGTCGGGGGGGGGAGCCCAAGAGACCCAGTACTTC. It yields the protein CASSSSGGGAQETQYF. The chain is built from TRBV2 and TRBJ2-5; 8 bases are shared with TRBD2. From germline, CDR1 is SNHLY and CDR2 FYNNEI. With 5 bases clipped from V and 1 base from J, the junction kept 9 bases outside the gene matches. CDR3 length equals 16 residues. The full variable domain, with the rest looked up from reference TRBV2 and TRBJ2-5, is EPEVTQTPSHQVTQMGQEVILRCVPISNHLYFYWYRQILGQKVEFLVSFYNNEISEKSEIFDDQFSVERPDGSNFTLKIRSTKLEDSAMYFCASSSSGGGAQETQYFGPGTRLLVL.

V is TRBV2 and J is TRBJ1-1; maybe TRBD1 (5 bases). Trimming took 2 bases from V and 1 from J, leaving 14 bases between them. Per the germline V gene, CDR1 is SNHLY and CDR2 is FYNNEI. The CDR3 covers 16 residues. The CDR3 bases are TGTGCCAGCAGTGAAACGGGGGGTGGTCCGAACACTGAAGCTTTCTTT. Encoded protein: CASSETGGGPNTEAFF.

This clone has only a few counts. The rearrangement uses TRBV6-1 and TRBJ2-2; 10 bases map to TRBD2. This CDR3 contains 15 residues. CDR1 is MNHNS, CDR2 SASEGT, per germline. V lost 9 bases and J lost 4; bases outside the gene matches: 8. This CDR3 is CASPPLAGGTGELFF. For the CDR3, the DNA is TGTGCCAGTCCACCCTTAGCGGGGGGCACCGGGGAGCTGTTTTTT.

The chain couples TRBV5-1 to TRBJ1-3, with TRBD1 as a possible D gene (6 bases). The germline V and J ends were trimmed by 4 bases and 0 bases, with 11 bases remaining between them. The CDR3 is 15 residues long. CDR1 and CDR2 (germline): SGHRS, YFSETQ. The chain's CDR3 is CASSPGQFSGNTIYF. Here the CDR3 DNA reads TGCGCCAGCAGCCCCGGACAGTTCTCTGGAAACACCATATATTTT.

The CDR3 DNA is TGTGCCAGCAGCTCACCCCAGGATTCGGGGAACACCATATATTTT. Its translation: CASSSPQDSGNTIYF. The chain is built from TRBV28 and TRBJ1-3; D is ambiguous. The CDR3 has 15 amino acids. Trimming took off 6 bases at V and 7 bases at J, with 19 bases between the two ends. Germline assignment: CDR1 MDHEN and CDR2 SYDVKM.

The chain employs TRBV29-1 and TRBJ2-1; 8 bases map to TRBD2. From germline, CDR1 is SQVTM and CDR2 ANQGSEA. V lost 4 bases, J lost 3 bases, and 5 bases stayed unmatched. The CDR3 sequence is 14 residues long. The CDR3 is CSVGPSGFYNEQFF. For the CDR3, the DNA is TGCAGCGTTGGCCCTAGCGGGTTCTACAATGAGCAGTTCTTC.

The V call is TRBV7-3, the J call TRBJ2-2; 8 bases fit TRBD2. The germline V gene has CDR1 SGHTA and CDR2 FQGTGA. The CDR3 has 18 residues. J gave up 0 bases and V 0 bases, and 6 bases lay outside the gene matches. DNA of the CDR3: TGTGCCAGCAGCTTAACCCCAGCGGGAGCCCCGAACACCGGGGAGCTGTTTTTT. Its translation is CASSLTPAGAPNTGELFF. Supplemented by reference TRBV7-3 and TRBJ2-2, the full variable domain reads GAGVSQTPSNKVTEKGKYVELRCDPISGHTALYWYRQSLGQGPEFLIYFQGTGAADDSGLPNDRFFAVRPEGSVSTLKIQRTERGDSAVYLCASSLTPAGAPNTGELFFGEGSRLTVL.

J is TRBJ2-1 and V is TRBV14, with TRBD2 matching over 8 bases. This CDR3 is built from 14 residues. V was pared by 4 bases and J by 10 bases, with 9 bases of the junction left unmatched. CDR1 and CDR2 (germline): SGHDN, FVKESK. This CDR3 reads CASSPLAGGNEQFF. As DNA, the CDR3 is TGTGCCAGCAGCCCGCTCGCGGGGGGAAACGAGCAGTTCTTC.

CDR3 loop: CASSYSKSPLHF. As DNA, the CDR3 is TGTGCCAGCAGTTACTCCAAATCACCCCTCCACTTT. The chain has TRBV6-5 and TRBJ1-6; D remains unclear. Germline V gives CDR1 MNHEY, CDR2 SVGAGI. The CDR3 runs to 12 residues. V lost 0 bases, J lost 10 bases, and 4 bases lay in between.

The V and J genes are TRBV7-9 and TRBJ1-1; the D gene is possibly TRBD1 (6 bases). This CDR3 is built from 14 residues. The V and J ends lost 5 bases and 2 bases respectively, with 12 bases between them. The germline V gene has CDR1 SEHNR and CDR2 FQNEAQ (reference sequence). The CDR3 coding sequence is TGTGCCAGCAGCCCGGACAGCCCTAACACTGAAGCTTTCTTT. Protein sequence: CASSPDSPNTEAFF.

V is TRBV27 and J is TRBJ2-1; 7 bases are shared with TRBD1. The CDR3 spans 12 residues. After removal of 5 bases from V and 9 bases from J, the junction contained 4 bases not matched to a gene. Germline assignment: CDR1 MNHEY and CDR2 SMNVEV (reference sequence). The CDR3 bases are TGTGCCAGCAGTCTAGGGGGCGGTGAGCAGTTCTTC. Amino acids: CASSLGGGEQFF.